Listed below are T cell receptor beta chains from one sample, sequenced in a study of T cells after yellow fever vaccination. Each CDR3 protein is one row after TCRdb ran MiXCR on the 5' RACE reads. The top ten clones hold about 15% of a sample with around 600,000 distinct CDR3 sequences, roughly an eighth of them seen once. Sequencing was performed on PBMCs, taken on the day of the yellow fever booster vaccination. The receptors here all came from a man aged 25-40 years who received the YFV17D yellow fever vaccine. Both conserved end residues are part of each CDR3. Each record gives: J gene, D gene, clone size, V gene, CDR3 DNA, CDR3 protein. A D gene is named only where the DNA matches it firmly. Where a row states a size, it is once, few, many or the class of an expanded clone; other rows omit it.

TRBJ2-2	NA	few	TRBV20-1	TGCAGTGCTAAAGGAATCAGCTCCAACACCGGGGAGCTGTTTTTT	CSAKGISSNTGELFF
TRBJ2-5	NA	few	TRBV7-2	TGTGCCAGCAGATTAGAGGTTTCAGAGACCCAGTACTTC	CASRLEVSETQYF
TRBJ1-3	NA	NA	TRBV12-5	TGTGCTAGTGGCCCCCTCGACAGGCGTTCTGGAAACACCATATATTTT	CASGPLDRRSGNTIYF
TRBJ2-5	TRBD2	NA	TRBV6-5	TGTGCCAGCAGTTACGAGTGGGGGGGACACCAAGAGACCCAGTACTTC	CASSYEWGGHQETQYF
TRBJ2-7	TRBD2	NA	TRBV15	TGTGCCACCAGCAGAGAACCTCACGCGGGAGACTACGAGCAGTACTTC	CATSREPHAGDYEQYF
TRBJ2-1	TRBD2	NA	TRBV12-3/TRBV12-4	TGTGCCAGCAGGATGACTAGCCCCGACAATGAGCAGTTCTTC	CASRMTSPDNEQFF
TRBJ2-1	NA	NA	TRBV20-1	TGCAGTGCTCCACTGGGGGGCCTAGGCGATGAGCAGTTCTTC	CSAPLGGLGDEQFF
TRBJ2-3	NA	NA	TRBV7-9	TGTGCCAGCAGCTTAGTCGGACTACAAAATACGCAGTATTTT	CASSLVGLQNTQYF
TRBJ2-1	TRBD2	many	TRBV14	TGTGCCAGCAGCCACCTGCCGGGGACTAGCGGGAGGGTGACCTACAATGAGCAGTTCTTC	CASSHLPGTSGRVTYNEQFF
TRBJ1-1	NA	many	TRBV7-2	TGTGCCAGCAGCTTAGAGGTCACTGAAGCTTTCTTT	CASSLEVTEAFF
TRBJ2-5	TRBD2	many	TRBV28	TGTGCCAGCTCGGGACTAGCGGGACAAGAGACCCAGTACTTC	CASSGLAGQETQYF
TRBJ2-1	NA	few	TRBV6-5	TGTGCCAGCAGACGCATAGCCACCCCCCTGGTCTTC	CASRRIATPLVF
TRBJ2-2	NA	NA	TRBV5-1	TGCGCCAGCAGCTTGATGGCAGTAAACACCGGGGAGCTGTTTTTT	CASSLMAVNTGELFF
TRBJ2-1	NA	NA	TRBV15	TGTGCCACCAGCAGAGATCTGGCTAAACAGTTCTTC	CATSRDLAKQFF
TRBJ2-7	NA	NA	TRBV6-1	TGTGCCAGCAGTGAAAAACAGGGCTACGAGCAGTACTTC	CASSEKQGYEQYF
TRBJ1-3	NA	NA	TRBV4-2	TGTGCCAGCAGCCAAGATACAGGGCGTCTCTCTGGAAACACCATATATTTT	CASSQDTGRLSGNTIYF
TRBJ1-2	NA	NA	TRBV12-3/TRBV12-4	TGTGCCAGCAGGACCGGGGTCACTAACTATGGCTACACCTTC	CASRTGVTNYGYTF
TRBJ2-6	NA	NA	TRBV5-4	TGTGCCAGCAGCTTGTTTACAGGAGCTGGGGCCAACGTCCTGACTTTC	CASSLFTGAGANVLTF
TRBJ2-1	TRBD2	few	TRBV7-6	TGTGCCAGCAGCAGCGGGAGGATGAGTGAGCAGTTCTTC	CASSSGRMSEQFF
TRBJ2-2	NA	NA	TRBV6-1	TGTGCCAGCGGGGGAAATGTCTACACCGGGGAGCTGTTTTTT	CASGGNVYTGELFF
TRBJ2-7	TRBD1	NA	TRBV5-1	TGCGCCAGCAGCACCGGACAGGGCACCGCGGAGGAGCAGTACTTC	CASSTGQGTAEEQYF
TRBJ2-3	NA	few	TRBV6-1	TGTGCCAGCAGTGGTTGGCTAGACCTGACAGATACGCAGTATTTT	CASSGWLDLTDTQYF
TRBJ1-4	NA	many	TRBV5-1	TGCGCCAGCAGCGGCGGACGGTACGACGAAAAACTGTTTTTT	CASSGGRYDEKLFF
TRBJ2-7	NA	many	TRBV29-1	TGCAGCGTTGAAGACGGACTGGGGGCCTACGAGCAGTACTTC	CSVEDGLGAYEQYF
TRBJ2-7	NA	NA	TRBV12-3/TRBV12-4	TGTGCCAGCCGAGGAGGGCAGTACGAGCAGTACTTC	CASRGGQYEQYF
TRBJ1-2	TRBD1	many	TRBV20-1	TGCAGTGCTGGGACAGTCGCTGGCTATGGCTACACCTTC	CSAGTVAGYGYTF